Shown below are 11 T cell receptor beta chains from a single sample sequenced in a study of blood T cell repertoires in COVID-19. Produced via immunoSEQ multiplex PCR; TCRdb's table is partial and in-frame only. The data contain approximately 150,000 clones, roughly nine tenths of them seen just once; the ten biggest clones take up approximately 3%. Source material: peripheral blood. These receptors came from a woman aged 55-69 years with active COVID-19.

This chain joins TRBV2 and TRBJ1-1; the D gene is possibly TRBD1 (5 bases). The germline CDR1 and CDR2 sequences are SNHLY and FYNNEI. V was cut by 6 bases and J by 1 base, with 9 bases left in between. This CDR3 has 13 residues. CDR3 DNA sequence: TGTGCCAGCAGGGCCGACAGGAACACTGAAGCTTTCTTT. Protein product: CASRADRNTEAFF.

The genes are TRBV5-4 and TRBJ2-3; 12 bases map to TRBD2. CDR1 is SGHNT and CDR2 is YYREEE in the germline V gene (reference sequence). The CDR3 is 16 amino acids. V lost 4 bases and J lost 3; bases outside the gene matches: 6. In DNA form, the CDR3 reads TGTGCCAGCAGCCCTAGCGGGAGGGCGGGAACAGATACGCAGTATTTT. Amino acids: CASSPSGRAGTDTQYF. Complete variable domain (other parts from reference TRBV5-4 and TRBJ2-3): ETGVTQSPTHLIKTRGQQVTLRCSSQSGHNTVSWYQQALGQGPQFIFQYYREEENGRGNFPPRFSGLQFPNYSSELNVNALELDDSALYLCASSPSGRAGTDTQYFGPGTRLTVL.

This chain joins TRBV12-3 or TRBV12-4 and TRBJ1-2; a weak D match, TRBD1 (5 bases). CDR3 length: 12 amino acids. Between the trimmed V and J ends, which lost 5 bases and 8 bases, there was a span of 12 bases. The CDR3 here is CASSRGKEGYTF. The CDR3 nucleotides read TGTGCCAGCAGTCGGGGGAAGGAGGGCTACACCTTC.

The chain couples TRBV28 to TRBJ1-2; D is perhaps TRBD1 (6 bases). This CDR3 region has 14 residues. Germline V gene data show CDR1 as MDHEN and CDR2 as SYDVKM. The germline V and J ends were trimmed by 4 bases and 4 bases, with 13 bases remaining between them. The CDR3 DNA reads as TGTGCCAGCAGTTCCCCACAGGGAACCTATGGCTACACCTTC. It is translated as CASSSPQGTYGYTF.

This rearrangement joins TRBV3-1 (or the pseudogene TRBV3-2) to TRBJ1-1; TRBD1 agrees at 7 bases. This CDR3 has 13 amino acids. The J segment lost 2 bases and the V segment lost 6 bases, leaving 3 bases of the junction unmatched. Germline CDR1 is LGHDT and CDR2 is YNNKEL (reference sequence). Here the CDR3 DNA reads TGTGCCAGCAGGCAGGGGGTAAACACTGAAGCTTTCTTT. Translating it yields CASRQGVNTEAFF.

V is TRBV7-2 and J is TRBJ2-1; 15 bases are a match to TRBD2. V lost 5 bases to trimming and J lost 9 bases; unmatched junction nucleotides: 11. Germline CDR1 is SGHTA and CDR2 is FQGNSA. This CDR3 contains 17 residues. CDR3 sequence (DNA): TGTGCCAGCAGCGGGGGACTAGCGGGAGGTAAAATCCGTGAGCAGTTCTTC. This translates into CASSGGLAGGKIREQFF. The full variable domain, in which reference TRBV7-2 and TRBJ2-1 provide the parts outside the CDR3, is GAGVSQSPSNKVTEKGKDVELRCDPISGHTALYWYRQSLGQGLEFLIYFQGNSAPDKSGLPSDRFSAERTGGSVSTLTIQRTQQEDSAVYLCASSGGLAGGKIREQFFGPGTRLTVL.

The chain uses TRBV5-1 and TRBJ2-3; the match to TRBD2 covers 13 bases. With 7 bases clipped from V and 6 bases from J, the junction kept 5 bases outside the gene matches. This CDR3 contains 14 residues. Germline V gives CDR1 SGHRS, CDR2 YFSETQ. Here the CDR3 DNA reads TGCGCCAGCCGACTAGCGGGAGGATTTGATACGCAGTATTTT. Amino acids: CASRLAGGFDTQYF.

This clone was picked up one time. The chain joins TRBV24-1 to TRBJ2-3; D uncertain. This CDR3 region has 15 residues. Germline CDR1 is KGHDR and CDR2 is SFDVKD. Deletions cut 5 bases from V and 0 bases from J, with 11 bases between. The DNA of the CDR3 is TGTGCCACCAGTGTGGTAAGAGCAAGCACAGATACGCAGTATTTT. Protein: CATSVVRASTDTQYF.

V is TRBV6-5 and J is TRBJ2-2, with TRBD2 matching 12 bases. The CDR3 covers 15 residues. Trimming at V came to 7 bases and at J to 7 bases, leaving 7 bases not matched to a gene. CDR1 is MNHEY and CDR2 is SVGAGI in the germline V gene. Here the CDR3 reads CASTSTSGSSGELFF. CDR3 DNA: TGTGCCAGCACTTCGACTAGCGGGAGTAGCGGGGAGCTGTTTTTT.

The V call is TRBV7-3, the J call TRBJ2-3; the match to TRBD2 covers 13 bases. CDR1 is SGHTA and CDR2 is FQGTGA in the germline V gene. The CDR3 runs 17 residues. V trimming: 4 bases; J trimming: 8 bases; junction bases outside the gene matches: 12. The CDR3 loop is CASSSRTSGSTPGTQYF. Here the CDR3 DNA reads TGTGCCAGCAGCTCGAGGACTAGCGGGAGCACACCGGGTACGCAGTATTTT.

This clone came up once. The chain couples TRBV6-1 to TRBJ1-3; D is unresolved. V lost 0 bases and J lost 7, with 7 bases in between. Germline values: CDR1 MNHNS, CDR2 SASEGT. The CDR3 loop spans 13 amino acids. CDR3 sequence reads: CASSEAWQNTIYF. The CDR3 DNA is TGTGCCAGCAGTGAAGCATGGCAGAACACCATATATTTT.